The 16 T cell receptor beta chains listed next were all sequenced from one sample in a study of human T cells and chemical hapten exposure. TCRdb fed the RACE reads into MiXCR, producing one record per CDR3 protein. The sample records 60,000 to 70,000 distinct CDR3 sequences, roughly 11% being singletons. Indicated time point: pre-sensitization, week 0. Regarding treatment: therapeutic diphenylcyclopropenone sensitization with weekly scalp DPC. This specimen was whole blood, taken in connection with sensitization to the hapten diphenylcyclopropenone (DPC). Source of these receptors: a woman aged 45-59 years with alopecia areata. Some clones in this sample may be carry-over from other donors' samples.

This clonotype has only a few counts. The chain is built from TRBV6-5 and TRBJ2-3; the D gene is possibly TRBD2 (6 bases). This CDR3 region has 13 residues. V gave up 7 bases and J gave up 3 bases, with 11 bases separating them. Germline V gene sequence: CDR1 MNHEY, CDR2 SVGAGI. This CDR3 is CASKRELTDTQYF. As DNA, the CDR3 is TGTGCCAGCAAACGGGAGCTAACAGATACGCAGTATTTT.

The chain has TRBV5-1 and TRBJ2-1; TRBD1 might be the D (6 bases). CDR1 is SGHRS and CDR2 is YFSETQ in the germline V gene. The CDR3 length is 16 residues. The V gene lost 3 bases and the J gene lost 0 bases, with 13 bases spanning the gap. CDR3 nucleotides: TGCGCCAGCAGCTCGGGACAACTGAGCTCCTACAATGAGCAGTTCTTC. Its protein is CASSSGQLSSYNEQFF.

This clonotype was detected many times. The chain joins TRBV11-2 to TRBJ2-5, with a possible D match to TRBD1 (5 bases). The CDR3 runs to 16 residues. Per germline, CDR1 SGHAT and CDR2 FQNNGV. V shed 3 bases and J shed 1 base, with 15 bases lying between them. The CDR3 DNA reads TGTGCCAGCAGCTTGGGGCTCCACAGATCCCAAGAGACCCAGTACTTC. This codes for CASSLGLHRSQETQYF.

The chain employs TRBV18 and TRBJ2-5; TRBD2 matches at 11 bases. The CDR3 runs 16 residues. CDR1 and CDR2 (germline): KGHSH, LQKENI. The V and J ends lost 3 bases and 2 bases, in that order; junction bases with no gene match: 5. CDR3 residues: CASSPVGTSGQETQYF. As DNA, the CDR3 is TGTGCCAGCTCACCCGTCGGGACTAGCGGACAAGAGACCCAGTACTTC. The variable domain in full, completed from reference TRBV18 and TRBJ2-5, reads NAGVMQNPRHLVRRRGQEARLRCSPMKGHSHVYWYRQLPEEGLKFMVYLQKENIIDESGMPKERFSAEFPKEGPSILRIQQVVRGDSAAYFCASSPVGTSGQETQYFGPGTRLLVL.

This clonotype was detected many times. This sequence joins TRBV18 and TRBJ1-5, with D unresolved. From germline, CDR1 is KGHSH and CDR2 LQKENI. The CDR3 is made up of 12 amino acids. The V end was cut by 3 bases, the J end by 5 bases, with 5 bases between. In DNA form, the CDR3 reads TGTGCCAGCTCACCGTCCGATCAGCCCCAGCATTTT. This sequence encodes CASSPSDQPQHF.

This clonotype was seen many times. This chain links TRBV2 with TRBJ2-1; 7 bases fit TRBD2. The CDR3 extends over 13 amino acids. Germline V gene sequence: CDR1 SNHLY, CDR2 FYNNEI. Trimming took 6 bases from V and 5 from J; bases not matched to a gene: 4. This chain's CDR3 is CASRSGVDNEQFF. CDR3 sequence (DNA): TGTGCCAGCAGGAGCGGGGTAGACAATGAGCAGTTCTTC.

This clonotype turned up a few times. V is TRBV7-2 and J is TRBJ2-7; the match to TRBD2 covers 12 bases. Germline CDR1 SGHTA, CDR2 FQGNSA. The CDR3 sequence is 17 residues long. V lost 1 base to trimming and J lost 2 bases; unmatched junction nucleotides: 6. The DNA of the CDR3 is TGTGCCAGCAGCTTAGGTACCCCTAGCGGGAGGGCCTACGAGCAGTACTTC. Amino acid sequence: CASSLGTPSGRAYEQYF.

This clonotype was picked up many times. V is TRBV5-5 and J is TRBJ1-1; 8 bases map to TRBD1. V shed 5 bases, J shed 1 base, and the junction held 4 bases outside the gene matches. The CDR3 is 14 amino acids. Per the germline V gene, CDR1 is SGHKS and CDR2 is YYEKEE (reference sequence). CDR3 DNA: TGTGCCAGCAGTTTTGGACAGGGGAACACTGAAGCTTTCTTT. Its protein is CASSFGQGNTEAFF.

There are a few counts of this clonotype. V is TRBV12-3 or TRBV12-4 and J is TRBJ2-1, with 7 bases identical to TRBD2. V was pared by 6 bases and J by 2 bases, with 10 bases of the junction left unmatched. CDR3 length: 16 residues. The CDR3 reads CASSGTTGKTYNEQFF. CDR3 nucleotides: TGTGCCAGCAGCGGGACTACCGGCAAGACCTACAATGAGCAGTTCTTC.

Concerning this clonotype: Being one base from a much bigger clone, this may be a read error. The V gene is TRBV7-2, the J gene TRBJ2-4; D is undetermined. CDR1 and CDR2 (germline): SGHTA, FQGNSA. This CDR3 is built from 14 residues. For the CDR3, the DNA is TGTGCCACCAGCTTAACAGTAGCCAAAAACATTCAGTACTTC. As protein: CATSLTVAKNIQYF. The whole variable domain, remainder taken from reference TRBV7-2 and TRBJ2-4, is GAGVSQSPSNKVTEKGKDVELRCDPISGHTALYWYRQSLGQGLEFLIYFQGNSAPDKSGLPSDRFSAERTGGSVSTLTIQRTQQEDSAVYLCATSLTVAKNIQYFGAGTRLSVL.

This clonotype was counted between two and nine times. The rearrangement joins TRBV27 to TRBJ1-4; no firm D call. CDR1 MNHEY and CDR2 SMNVEV come from the germline V gene (reference sequence). CDR3 size: 15 residues. The V gene lost 3 bases and the J gene lost 4 bases, with 12 bases spanning the gap. Here the CDR3 DNA reads TGTGCCAGCAGTTTGGTAGGCACCGTTAATGAAAAACTGTTTTTT. Residues: CASSLVGTVNEKLFF.

A few counts support this clonotype. The chain joins TRBV2 to TRBJ1-5, with 8 positions matching TRBD1. Germline V gives CDR1 SNHLY, CDR2 FYNNEI. Losses at the gene ends were 7 bases for V and 2 bases for J; bases not matched to a gene: 4. This CDR3 contains 14 residues. This CDR3 reads CASTKTGGNQPQHF. CDR3 bases: TGTGCCAGCACCAAGACAGGGGGCAATCAGCCCCAGCATTTT.

This clonotype showed up many times. The chain combines TRBV11-2 with TRBJ1-1; weak D call: TRBD1 (5 bases). This CDR3 has 15 residues. Germline V lookup: CDR1 SGHAT, CDR2 FQNNGV. Trimming cost V 5 bases and J 7 bases, with 20 bases left between them. The CDR3 DNA follows: TGTGCCAGCAGCAAAGTGGGACGGGGAGTGGGTGAAGCTTTCTTT. Translated: CASSKVGRGVGEAFF.

The sample holds a few counts of this clonotype. The chain uses TRBV12-3 or TRBV12-4 and TRBJ2-1; 9 bases align to TRBD2. The ends lost 6 bases at V and 4 bases at J; junction bases unmatched: 7. The CDR3 sequence is 15 residues long. The CDR3 DNA is TGTGCCAGCAGAGTAGCGGGGGAGGGATACAATGAGCAGTTCTTC. Translating gives CASRVAGEGYNEQFF.

This clonotype was counted between two and nine times. The chain employs TRBV18 and TRBJ2-7; D call uncertain. The germline V and J ends were trimmed by 3 bases and 4 bases, with 10 bases remaining between them. The CDR3 extends over 13 amino acids. The germline V gene has CDR1 KGHSH and CDR2 LQKENI. The CDR3 DNA follows: TGTGCCAGCTCACCGGTCTCAGATTACGAGCAGTACTTC. Protein: CASSPVSDYEQYF.

This rearrangement joins TRBV2 to TRBJ1-1; 7 bases match TRBD1. Germline loops: CDR1 SNHLY, CDR2 FYNNEI. J lost 4 bases, V lost 6 bases, and 11 bases had no gene match. CDR3 length equals 15 residues. The CDR3 here is CASRTQGLGGTEAFF. CDR3 DNA sequence: TGTGCCAGCAGGACACAGGGGCTTGGGGGCACTGAAGCTTTCTTT.